The clone carrying this T cell receptor (beta chain) was recorded at least ten times. The antigen remains undetermined. This entry is derived from a study of glioma-infiltrating T cells. TCR alpha and beta CDR3 regions were amplified from RNA using iRepertoire nested multiplex PCR. For one-step reverse transcription and amplification, about 90-450 ng of tissue mRNA or PBMC total RNA was used. From the multiplex PCR reads, TCRdb called clonotypes with MiXCR, one entry per CDR3 protein. The table includes under 200,000 distinct CDR3 sequences, approximately 40% detected once. General study results and limits: CDR3 overlap between tissue and blood was very small.

The CDR3 consists of 14 residues. Trimming removed 3 bases from V and 0 bases from J; junction bases left unmatched: 2. Germline loops: CDR1 DFQATT, CDR2 SNEGSKA (reference sequence). The sequence was collected from a human donor with low-grade glioma or glioblastoma, undergoing nonglioma brain surgery, or in good health (not recorded which). The chain joins TRBV20-1 to TRBJ2-1; TRBD1 aligns across 7 bases. Sequenced material: glioma tissue, nonneoplastic brain tissue, or PBMCs (not recorded which). CDR3 region: CSASGTASYNEQFF. Written as DNA, the CDR3 is TGCAGTGCTAGCGGGACAGCCTCCTACAATGAGCAGTTCTTC.